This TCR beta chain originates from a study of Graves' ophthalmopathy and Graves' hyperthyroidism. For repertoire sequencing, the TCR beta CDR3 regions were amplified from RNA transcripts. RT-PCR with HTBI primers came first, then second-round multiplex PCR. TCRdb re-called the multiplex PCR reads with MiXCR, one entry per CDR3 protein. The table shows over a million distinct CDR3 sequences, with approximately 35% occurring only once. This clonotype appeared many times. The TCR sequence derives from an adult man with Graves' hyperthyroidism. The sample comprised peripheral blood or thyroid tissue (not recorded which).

CDR3 coding DNA: TGCAGCGTTCTCCGACTGGCCGAGCAGTACTTC. This gives the protein CSVLRLAEQYF. The chain recombines TRBV29-1 with TRBJ2-7; no clear D. The CDR3 contains 11 residues. CDR1 and CDR2 (germline): SQVTM, ANQGSEA. V dropped 5 bases and J dropped 6 bases, with 11 bases sitting between them.